This is a list of T cell receptor beta chains from one sample in a study of cytomegalovirus exposure and HLA in healthy donors. The method was immunoSEQ multiplex PCR; TCRdb's version includes in-frame clones alone and lacks a portion of them. The sample holds 75,000 to 90,000 clones; 78% are singletons and the top ten take around 6%. Sequenced input: PBMCs. The receptors originated from a male donor in good health and CMV-seropositive. The CDR3 runs from the conserved cysteine through the conserved F or W. The D gene is left open where the match is weak. Not every row has a clone size; where given, it reads once, few, many or a size class.

clone_size	j_call	d_call	v_call	cdr3_aa	cdr3_nt
once	TRBJ2-7	TRBD1	TRBV5-1	CASRPGQGPSSYEQYF	TGCGCCAGCAGACCGGGACAGGGGCCGAGCTCCTACGAGCAGTACTTC
NA	TRBJ2-7	TRBD1	TRBV18	CASSQLGTGGAEQYF	TGTGCCAGCTCACAACTCGGGACAGGGGGCGCCGAGCAGTACTTC
NA	TRBJ2-4	NA	TRBV19	CASSISENRVENIQYF	TGTGCCAGTAGTATAAGCGAGAACAGGGTCGAAAACATTCAGTACTTC
NA	TRBJ2-1	TRBD1	TRBV27	CASSFRDREEFF	TGTGCCAGCAGTTTTAGGGACAGGGAGGAGTTCTTC
few	TRBJ1-5	NA	TRBV7-9	CASSLVGILKGTNQPQHF	TGTGCCAGCAGCTTAGTGGGTATATTGAAAGGGACTAATCAGCCCCAGCATTTT
few	TRBJ2-7	NA	TRBV7-9	CAGASGFPIEQYF	TGTGCCGGCGCTTCGGGATTCCCTATCGAGCAGTACTTC
NA	TRBJ2-7	NA	TRBV4-1	CASSQETGGFYEQYF	TGCGCCAGCAGCCAAGAAACCGGGGGATTCTACGAGCAGTACTTC
NA	TRBJ1-2	TRBD1	TRBV29-1	CSAATGSYGGYTF	TGCAGCGCCGCGACAGGGTCTTACGGTGGCTACACCTTC
NA	TRBJ2-1	NA	TRBV11-2	CASSLGPATSPYNEQFF	TGTGCCAGCAGCTTAGGGCCCGCGACTAGTCCCTACAATGAGCAGTTCTTC
once	TRBJ1-5	TRBD1	TRBV19	CASSSRGFQPQHF	TGTGCCAGTAGTAGCAGGGGGTTTCAGCCCCAGCATTTT
few	TRBJ1-1	TRBD1	TRBV4-3	CASSQSRTGALNTEAFF	TGCGCCAGCAGCCAATCACGGACAGGAGCCCTGAACACTGAAGCTTTCTTT
NA	TRBJ2-3	NA	TRBV28	CASSSSGHSTDTQYF	TGTGCCAGCAGTTCAAGCGGTCATAGCACAGATACGCAGTATTTT
NA	TRBJ2-1	TRBD2	TRBV4-2	CASSQDWRGGRSEQFF	TGTGCCAGCAGCCAAGATTGGCGGGGGGGCCGTTCTGAGCAGTTCTTC
NA	TRBJ2-2	TRBD2	TRBV9	CASSTRDALLATGELFF	TGTGCCAGCAGCACGCGAGATGCCCTACTAGCGACCGGGGAGCTGTTTTTT
NA	TRBJ2-5	TRBD1	TRBV4-1	CASSPEGQGRETQYF	TGCGCCAGCAGCCCCGAGGGACAGGGACGGGAGACCCAGTACTTC
once	TRBJ1-2	NA	TRBV7-9	CASSRHEGAAEGYTF	TGTGCCAGCAGCAGACATGAGGGAGCAGCAGAGGGCTACACCTTC
NA	TRBJ1-5	NA	TRBV7-8	CASSLVSGNQPQHF	TGTGCCAGCAGCTTAGTCTCGGGTAATCAGCCCCAGCATTTT
NA	TRBJ2-2	TRBD2	TRBV5-6	CASSSTSVLARGAGELFF	TGTGCCAGCAGCTCCACTAGCGTCCTTGCGCGAGGGGCCGGGGAGCTGTTTTTT
NA	TRBJ2-7	NA	TRBV18	CASSLIAIAASSYEQYF	TGTGCCAGCTCACTTATCGCCATCGCTGCCAGCTCCTACGAGCAGTACTTC
NA	TRBJ2-7	NA	TRBV4-1	CASRYSPEAESSYEQYF	TGCGCCAGCAGGTACAGCCCGGAGGCCGAAAGCTCCTACGAGCAGTACTTC
NA	TRBJ2-7	NA	TRBV27	CASSSLYEQYF	TGTGCCAGCAGTTCCCTATACGAGCAGTACTTC
NA	TRBJ2-1	NA	TRBV2	CASSGQGYEQFF	TGTGCCAGCAGTGGTCAGGGTTATGAGCAGTTCTTC
few	TRBJ2-5	TRBD2	TRBV15	CATSREAGGGSETQYF	TGTGCCACCAGCAGAGAGGCGGGAGGGGGATCGGAGACCCAGTACTTC
NA	TRBJ2-7	NA	TRBV7-9	CASSLVGQTYEQYF	TGTGCCAGCAGCCTAGTCGGACAGACCTACGAGCAGTACTTC
NA	TRBJ2-4	NA	TRBV7-9	CASSLGQGIGNIQYF	TGTGCCAGCAGCTTAGGGCAGGGGATTGGGAACATTCAGTACTTC
NA	TRBJ2-2	NA	TRBV28	CASKVQMNTGELFF	TGTGCCAGCAAGGTACAGATGAACACCGGGGAGCTGTTTTTT
once	TRBJ2-5	TRBD2	TRBV5-1	CASSVVAGGGETQYF	TGCGCCAGCAGCGTGGTAGCGGGAGGTGGGGAGACCCAGTACTTC
NA	TRBJ1-2	NA	TRBV6-4	CASSPSGDSNYGYTF	TGTGCCAGCAGCCCATCGGGTGACTCTAACTATGGCTACACCTTC
NA	TRBJ2-7	NA	TRBV5-1	CASLTSDYLSDEQYF	TGCGCCAGCCTTACAAGCGACTACCTGTCGGACGAGCAGTACTTC
NA	TRBJ2-1	NA	TRBV5-1	CASSLTSYNEQFF	TGCGCCAGCAGCCTGACTAGTTACAATGAGCAGTTCTTC
NA	TRBJ1-1	TRBD1	TRBV6-1	CASSNGQGSYTEAFF	TGTGCCAGCAGTAACGGACAGGGCTCTTACACTGAAGCTTTCTTT